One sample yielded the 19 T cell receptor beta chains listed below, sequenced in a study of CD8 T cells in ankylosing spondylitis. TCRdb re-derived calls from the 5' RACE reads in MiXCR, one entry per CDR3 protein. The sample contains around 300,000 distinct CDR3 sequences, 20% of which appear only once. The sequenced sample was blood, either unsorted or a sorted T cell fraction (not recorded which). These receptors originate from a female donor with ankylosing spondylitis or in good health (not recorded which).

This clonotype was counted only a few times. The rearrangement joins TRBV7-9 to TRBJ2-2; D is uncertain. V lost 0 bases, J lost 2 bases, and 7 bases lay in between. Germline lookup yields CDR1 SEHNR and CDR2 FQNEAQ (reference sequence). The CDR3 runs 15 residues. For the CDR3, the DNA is TGTGCCAGCAGCTTAGCACAGACAAACACCGGGGAGCTGTTTTTT. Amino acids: CASSLAQTNTGELFF. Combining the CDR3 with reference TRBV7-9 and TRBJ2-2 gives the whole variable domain DTGVSQNPRHKITKRGQNVTFRCDPISEHNRLYWYRQTLGQGPEFLTYFQNEAQLEKSRLLSDRFSAERPKGSFSTLEIQRTEQGDSAMYLCASSLAQTNTGELFFGEGSRLTVL.

The CDR3 bases are TGTGCCAGCAGTCCTCGGGCAACGCGAGCCCAAGAGACCCAGTACTTC. This gives the protein CASSPRATRAQETQYF. The rearrangement links TRBV27 to TRBJ2-5; D unclear. The V end lost 5 bases, the J end lost 1 base, and 17 bases lay between the germline ends. The germline CDR1 and CDR2 sequences are MNHEY and SMNVEV (reference sequence). This CDR3 is 16 amino acids long.

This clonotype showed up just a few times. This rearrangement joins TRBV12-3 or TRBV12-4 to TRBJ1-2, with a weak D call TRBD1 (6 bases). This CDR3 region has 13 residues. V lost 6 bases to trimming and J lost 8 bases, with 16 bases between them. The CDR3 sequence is CASSRRTVEGYTF. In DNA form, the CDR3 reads TGTGCCAGCAGCCGGAGGACAGTTGAGGGCTACACCTTC.

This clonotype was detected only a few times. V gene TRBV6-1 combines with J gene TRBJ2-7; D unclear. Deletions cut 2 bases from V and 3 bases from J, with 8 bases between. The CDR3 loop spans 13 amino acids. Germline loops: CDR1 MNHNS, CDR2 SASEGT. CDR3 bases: TGTGCCAGCAGTGAATCTAGTCACTACGAGCAGTACTTC. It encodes CASSESSHYEQYF.

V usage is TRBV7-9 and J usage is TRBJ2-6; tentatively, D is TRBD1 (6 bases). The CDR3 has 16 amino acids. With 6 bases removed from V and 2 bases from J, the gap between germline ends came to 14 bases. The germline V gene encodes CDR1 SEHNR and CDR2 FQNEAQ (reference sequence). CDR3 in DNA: TGTGCCAGCAGTCCACAGGGAAGGACTGGGGCCAACGTCCTGACTTTC. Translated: CASSPQGRTGANVLTF.

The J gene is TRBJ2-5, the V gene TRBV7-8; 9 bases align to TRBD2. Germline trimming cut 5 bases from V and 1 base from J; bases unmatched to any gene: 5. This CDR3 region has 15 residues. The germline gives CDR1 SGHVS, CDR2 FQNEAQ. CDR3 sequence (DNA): TGTGCCAGCAGCCTTAGCGGGAGCCTCCAAGAGACCCAGTACTTC. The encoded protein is CASSLSGSLQETQYF.

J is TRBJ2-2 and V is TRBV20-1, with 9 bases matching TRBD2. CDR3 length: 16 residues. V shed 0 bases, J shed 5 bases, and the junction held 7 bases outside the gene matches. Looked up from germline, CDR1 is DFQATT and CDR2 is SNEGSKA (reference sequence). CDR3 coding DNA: TGCAGTGCTAGAGATCGGGGGGGACTAGCAACCGGGGAGCTGTTTTTT. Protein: CSARDRGGLATGELFF.

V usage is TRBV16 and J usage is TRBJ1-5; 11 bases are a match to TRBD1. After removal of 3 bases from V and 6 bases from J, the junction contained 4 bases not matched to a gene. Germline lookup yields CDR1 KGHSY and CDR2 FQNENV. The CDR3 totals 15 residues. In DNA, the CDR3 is TGTGCCAGCAGCCAGGGGGACAGGGGGACTCAGCCCCAGCATTTT. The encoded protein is CASSQGDRGTQPQHF.

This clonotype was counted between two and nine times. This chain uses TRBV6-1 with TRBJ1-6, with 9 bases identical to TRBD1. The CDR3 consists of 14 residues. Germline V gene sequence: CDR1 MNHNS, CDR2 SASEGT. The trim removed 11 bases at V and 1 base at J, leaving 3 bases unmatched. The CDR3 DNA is TGTGCCTCGACAGGGGGATCCTATAATTCACCCCTCCACTTT. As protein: CASTGGSYNSPLHF.

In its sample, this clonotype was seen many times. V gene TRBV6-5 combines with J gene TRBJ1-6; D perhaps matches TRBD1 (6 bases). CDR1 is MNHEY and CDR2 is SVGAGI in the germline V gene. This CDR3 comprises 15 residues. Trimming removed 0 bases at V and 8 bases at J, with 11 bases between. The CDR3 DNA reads TGTGCCAGCAGTTACTCAGGCAGGGGAGATTCACCCCTCCACTTT. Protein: CASSYSGRGDSPLHF.

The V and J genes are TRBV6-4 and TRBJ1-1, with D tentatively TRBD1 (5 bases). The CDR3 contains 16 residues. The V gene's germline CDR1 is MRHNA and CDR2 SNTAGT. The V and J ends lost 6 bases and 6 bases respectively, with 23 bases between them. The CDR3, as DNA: TGTGCCAGCAGGAGGGGTCCGACAGACCTCGACGCTGAAGCTTTCTTT. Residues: CASRRGPTDLDAEAFF.

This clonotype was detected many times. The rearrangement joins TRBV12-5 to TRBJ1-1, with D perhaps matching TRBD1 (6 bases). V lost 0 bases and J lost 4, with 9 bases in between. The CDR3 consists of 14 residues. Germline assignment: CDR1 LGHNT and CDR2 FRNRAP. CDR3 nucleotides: TGTGCTAGTGGTTTGGTACGGGGGCGCACTGAAGCTTTCTTT. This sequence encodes CASGLVRGRTEAFF.

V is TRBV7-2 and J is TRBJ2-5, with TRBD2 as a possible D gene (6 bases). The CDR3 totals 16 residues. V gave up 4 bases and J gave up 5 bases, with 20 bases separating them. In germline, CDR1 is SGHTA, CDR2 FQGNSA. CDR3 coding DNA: TGTGCCAGCAGCTCCCTGTCTGGGGGAGGAGTTGAGACCCAGTACTTC. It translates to CASSSLSGGGVETQYF.

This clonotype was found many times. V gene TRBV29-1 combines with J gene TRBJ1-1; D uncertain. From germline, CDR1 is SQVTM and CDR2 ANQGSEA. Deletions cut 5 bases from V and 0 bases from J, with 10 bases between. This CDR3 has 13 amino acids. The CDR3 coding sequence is TGCAGCGTTTTCAAAGTCATGAACACTGAAGCTTTCTTT. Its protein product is CSVFKVMNTEAFF.

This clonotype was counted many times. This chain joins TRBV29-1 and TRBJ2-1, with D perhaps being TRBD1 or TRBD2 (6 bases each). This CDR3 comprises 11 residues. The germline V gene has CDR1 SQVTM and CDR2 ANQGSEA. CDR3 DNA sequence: TGCACCGGAGGGGGGCCGGGTGAGCAGTTCTTC. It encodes CTGGGPGEQFF.

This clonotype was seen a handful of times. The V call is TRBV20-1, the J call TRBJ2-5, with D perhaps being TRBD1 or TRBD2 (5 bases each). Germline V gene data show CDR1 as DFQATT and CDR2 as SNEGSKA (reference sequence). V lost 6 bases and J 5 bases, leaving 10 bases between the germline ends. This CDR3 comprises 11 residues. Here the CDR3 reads CSAARGETQYF. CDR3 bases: TGCAGTGCAGCGAGGGGTGAGACCCAGTACTTC.

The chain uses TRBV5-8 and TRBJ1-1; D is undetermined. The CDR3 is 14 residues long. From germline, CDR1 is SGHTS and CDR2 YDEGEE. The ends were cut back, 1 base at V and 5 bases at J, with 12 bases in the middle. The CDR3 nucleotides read TGTGCCAGCAGCTTGTACGCGGCAATGACTGAAGCTTTCTTT. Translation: CASSLYAAMTEAFF.

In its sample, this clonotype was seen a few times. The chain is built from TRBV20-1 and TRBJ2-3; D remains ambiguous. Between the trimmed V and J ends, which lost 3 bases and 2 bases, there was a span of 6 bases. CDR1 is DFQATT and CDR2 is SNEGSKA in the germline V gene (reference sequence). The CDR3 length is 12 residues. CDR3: CSASPITDTQYF. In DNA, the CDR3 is TGCAGTGCTAGCCCTATCACAGATACGCAGTATTTT.

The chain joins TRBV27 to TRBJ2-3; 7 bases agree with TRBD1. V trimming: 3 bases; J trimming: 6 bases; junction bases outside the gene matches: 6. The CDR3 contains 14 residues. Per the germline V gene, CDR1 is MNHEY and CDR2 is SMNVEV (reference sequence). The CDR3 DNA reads TGTGCCAGCAGTTTTAGACAGGGTAGGGATACGCAGTATTTT. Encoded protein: CASSFRQGRDTQYF.